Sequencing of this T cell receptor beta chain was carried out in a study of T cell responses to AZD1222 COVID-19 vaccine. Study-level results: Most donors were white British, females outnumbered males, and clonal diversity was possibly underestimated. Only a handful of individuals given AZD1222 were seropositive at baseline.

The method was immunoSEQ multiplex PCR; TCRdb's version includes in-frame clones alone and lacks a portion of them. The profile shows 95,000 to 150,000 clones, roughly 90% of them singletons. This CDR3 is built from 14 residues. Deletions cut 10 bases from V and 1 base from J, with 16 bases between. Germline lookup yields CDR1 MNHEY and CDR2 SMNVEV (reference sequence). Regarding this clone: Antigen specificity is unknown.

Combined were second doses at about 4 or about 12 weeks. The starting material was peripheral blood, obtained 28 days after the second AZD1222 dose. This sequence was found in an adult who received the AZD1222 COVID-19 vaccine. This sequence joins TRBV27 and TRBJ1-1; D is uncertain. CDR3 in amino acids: CATAVGVGNTEAFF. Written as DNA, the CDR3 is TGTGCCACCGCAGTCGGTGTAGGGAACACTGAAGCTTTCTTT.